Listed below are T cell receptor beta chains from one sample, sequenced in a study of CD8+ T cells in alopecia areata. The protocol was immunoSEQ multiplex PCR, while the TCRdb copy is restricted to in-frame clones and leaves out a portion. The table records some 110,000 clones, about 61% of them present only once. The source material was CD8+ T cells sorted from blood, sampled at week 4, from a patient treated with tofacitinib. These receptors all come from a human donor with alopecia areata. Each CDR3 is given with its conserved first and last residue. Each record gives: J gene, D gene, clone size, V gene, CDR3 DNA, CDR3 protein. D genes are given only for firm matches. The size field is filled for only some rows; it gives once, few, many or a size class.

j_gene: TRBJ2-7
d_gene: .
abundance: .
v_gene: TRBV29-1
CDR3nt: TGCAGCGTTGAGTTTAGGACAGACGAGCAGTACTTC
CDR3aa: CSVEFRTDEQYF

j_gene: TRBJ2-6
d_gene: .
abundance: .
v_gene: TRBV7-9
CDR3nt: TGTGCCAGCAGCTCCCAGCACTCTGGGGCCAACGTCCTGACTTTC
CDR3aa: CASSSQHSGANVLTF

j_gene: TRBJ2-1
d_gene: TRBD2
abundance: .
v_gene: TRBV29-1
CDR3nt: TGCAGCGTTGAAAGACTAGCGGGGGGGCCTAACCATTGGGATGAGCAGTTCTTC
CDR3aa: CSVERLAGGPNHWDEQFF

j_gene: TRBJ2-2
d_gene: TRBD1
abundance: .
v_gene: TRBV27
CDR3nt: TGTGCCAGCAGTTTAACTGGGACAGCGAACACCGGGGAGCTGTTTTTT
CDR3aa: CASSLTGTANTGELFF

j_gene: TRBJ1-2
d_gene: .
abundance: .
v_gene: TRBV29-1
CDR3nt: TGCAGCGTTCCCCCGACAGGAATCTATGGCTACACCTTC
CDR3aa: CSVPPTGIYGYTF

j_gene: TRBJ2-7
d_gene: .
abundance: .
v_gene: TRBV4-1
CDR3nt: TGCGCCAGCAGCCAAGGCCACGAGCAGTACTTC
CDR3aa: CASSQGHEQYF

j_gene: TRBJ2-7
d_gene: .
abundance: few
v_gene: TRBV18
CDR3nt: TGTGCCAGCTCACCACAGGACAGCTACGAGCAGTACTTC
CDR3aa: CASSPQDSYEQYF

j_gene: TRBJ2-7
d_gene: .
abundance: .
v_gene: TRBV30
CDR3nt: TGTGCCTGGAGTACGTCTGACTACGGGCAGTACTTC
CDR3aa: CAWSTSDYGQYF

j_gene: TRBJ2-1
d_gene: TRBD2
abundance: .
v_gene: TRBV30
CDR3nt: TGTGCCTGGACGACTAGCGGCTACAATGAGCAGTTCTTC
CDR3aa: CAWTTSGYNEQFF

j_gene: TRBJ2-5
d_gene: .
abundance: .
v_gene: TRBV27
CDR3nt: TGTGCCAGCAGTTCCGAGGGAACCCGTTGGCAGTACTTC
CDR3aa: CASSSEGTRWQYF